The rows below give T cell receptor beta chains drawn from one sample of a study of blood T cells in healthy people across ages. TCRdb used MiXCR to reprocess the 5' RACE reads, holding one entry per CDR3 protein. The profile shows over 1,500,000 distinct CDR3 sequences, less than 50% of them singletons. The sequencing input was blood. Receptor source: a woman between 35 and 50 years old in good health. The CDR3 runs from the conserved cysteine through the conserved F or W. Fields, in order: clone size, J gene, D gene, V gene, CDR3 DNA, CDR3 protein. The D gene is left open where the match is weak. For some rows the clone size is stated as once, few or many, or as a class when expanded; others skip it.

NA | TRBJ1-5 | NA | TRBV7-2 | TGTGCCAGCAGCTTAGAGGGACGGAGCAATCAGCCCCAGCATTTT | CASSLEGRSNQPQHF
few | TRBJ2-1 | TRBD2 | TRBV2 | TGTGCCAGCACCCGGACTAGCGGGGGATCCAATGAGCAGTTCTTC | CASTRTSGGSNEQFF
NA | TRBJ1-2 | TRBD1 | TRBV20-1 | TGCAGTGCTAGAGATCTGGGACAGGGGCTTGGGCCGGAAACTATGGGCTACACCTTC | CSARDLGQGLGPETMGYTF
few | TRBJ1-2 | TRBD1 | TRBV4-3 | TGCGCCAGCAGCCAAGATTTAGGGACAGGGGGCATCTCTGGTGGCTACACCTTC | CASSQDLGTGGISGGYTF
NA | TRBJ2-7 | NA | TRBV6-6 | TGTGCCAGCACCGACAGTGTAGGGGAGCAGTACTTC | CASTDSVGEQYF
NA | TRBJ1-2 | TRBD1 | TRBV5-1 | TGCGCCAGCAGCTTGGCATCGACAGGGAAGGGCCTCACCTTC | CASSLASTGKGLTF
few | TRBJ1-5 | NA | TRBV4-1 | TGCGCCAGCAGCCCGGGCCAGGGCGGTGGCAATCAGCCCCAGCATTTT | CASSPGQGGGNQPQHF
NA | TRBJ1-2 | NA | TRBV20-1 | TGCAGTGCTAGAGATCCCCATCTCTATGGCTACACCTTC | CSARDPHLYGYTF
NA | TRBJ2-6 | NA | TRBV6-5 | TGTGCCAGCAGAAAACAGAGCTCTGGGGCCAACGTCCTGACTTTC | CASRKQSSGANVLTF
NA | TRBJ2-5 | NA | TRBV20-1 | TGCAGTGCTAGAGAAGAAGCACCCCTCTTGGAGACCCAGTACTTC | CSAREEAPLLETQYF
NA | TRBJ1-2 | NA | TRBV7-2 | TGTGCCAGCAGCTTAGCGATAGCCAGGACCCAAGGCTACACCTTC | CASSLAIARTQGYTF
few | TRBJ2-1 | TRBD2 | TRBV2 | TGTGCCAGCAGCGACCTAGCGGGGGGGCTCTATGAGCAGTTCTTC | CASSDLAGGLYEQFF
NA | TRBJ1-2 | NA | TRBV7-2 | TGTGCCAGCAGCCCCCCGGGTCGAGAAGGCTACACCTTC | CASSPPGREGYTF
NA | TRBJ2-7 | TRBD1 | TRBV5-6 | TGTGCCAGCAGCTGGGACAGGGGAGCCGACGAGCAGTACTTC | CASSWDRGADEQYF
NA | TRBJ2-1 | NA | TRBV7-2 | TGTGCCAGCAGCTTAGTTCTTACTGCGAGCTCCTACAATGAGCAGTTCTTC | CASSLVLTASSYNEQFF
NA | TRBJ2-5 | TRBD1 | TRBV4-2 | TGTGCCAGCAGCCAAGATTGGTCGGACAGGGCCCTAGAGACCCAGTACTTC | CASSQDWSDRALETQYF
NA | TRBJ2-3 | NA | TRBV5-1 | TGCGCCAGTCAGGAACAGGTATCTAGCACAGATACGCAGTATTTT | CASQEQVSSTDTQYF
NA | TRBJ1-2 | NA | TRBV24-1 | TGTGCCACCAGTGATTTGCCGTCCGGGGGAAATGGCTACACCTTC | CATSDLPSGGNGYTF
NA | TRBJ2-1 | TRBD2 | TRBV12-3/TRBV12-4 | TGTGCCAGCAGCCGGACTAGCCGTGAGCAGTTCTTC | CASSRTSREQFF
NA | TRBJ2-5 | NA | TRBV11-1 | TGTGCCAGCAGCCCGGGTTGGACAGAGACCCAGTACTTC | CASSPGWTETQYF
few | TRBJ2-7 | NA | TRBV11-2 | TGTGCCACTGCGGGGGCAGCGCCGGTCTACGAGCAGTACTTC | CATAGAAPVYEQYF
NA | TRBJ2-5 | TRBD2 | TRBV20-1 | TGCAGTGCTAGAGATCTAATAACGGCTAGCGGGGGAGCCGTTTCAGAGACCCAGTACTTC | CSARDLITASGGAVSETQYF
NA | TRBJ1-2 | TRBD1 | TRBV4-2 | TGTGCCAGCAGCCAAGGGTCAGGGGGAGGCTATAATGATGGCTACACCTTC | CASSQGSGGGYNDGYTF
NA | TRBJ2-7 | NA | TRBV10-3 | TGTGCCATCAGTGACGCAGGGGATGGGGAGCAGTACTTC | CAISDAGDGEQYF
NA | TRBJ1-2 | NA | TRBV4-3 | TGCGCCAGCAGCCAAGAGAGAGGAGGGACCTATGGCTACACCTTC | CASSQERGGTYGYTF
NA | TRBJ1-2 | NA | TRBV13 | TGTGCCAGCAGCTTAGATGAGGAAAACTATGGCTACACCTTC | CASSLDEENYGYTF
NA | TRBJ2-5 | NA | TRBV27 | TGTGCCAGCAGTGTATTGGGTTTCTCCGAGACCCAGTACTTC | CASSVLGFSETQYF
few | TRBJ1-5 | NA | TRBV16 | TGTGCCAGCAGCCAAGCTTGGCGAAATCAGCCCCAGCATTTT | CASSQAWRNQPQHF
few | TRBJ1-6 | NA | TRBV6-5 | TGTGCCAGCAGTTTAAGACCCGAAAGAGGAGATAATTCACCCCTCCACTTT | CASSLRPERGDNSPLHF
few | TRBJ2-5 | NA | TRBV20-1 | TGCAGTGCTAGAAGGGCGCGTACTCAAGAGACCCAGTACTTC | CSARRARTQETQYF
few | TRBJ1-2 | NA | TRBV27 | TGTGCCAGCAGGCCATTTGACAGTAACTATGGCTACACCTTC | CASRPFDSNYGYTF
once | TRBJ2-1 | TRBD2 | TRBV25-1 | TGTGCCAGCAGTGAACCGCGGGGGGGCCTCGATGAGCAGTTCTTC | CASSEPRGGLDEQFF
NA | TRBJ1-2 | TRBD1 | TRBV4-2 | TGTGCCAGCAGGCGAACAGGGGCGGATAACTATGGCTACACCTTC | CASRRTGADNYGYTF
once | TRBJ1-5 | NA | TRBV20-1 | TGCAGTGCTAGAGATCCCCGGGGCCTTAGCAATCAGCCCCAGCATTTT | CSARDPRGLSNQPQHF
NA | TRBJ1-2 | NA | TRBV6-2/TRBV6-3 | TGTGCCAGCAGTTACGTTACAGGGACCCATGGCTACACCTTC | CASSYVTGTHGYTF
NA | TRBJ2-5 | NA | TRBV24-1 | TGTGCCACCAGTGTAAGATACGAATCGTATAAGGACCAAGAGACCCAGTACTTC | CATSVRYESYKDQETQYF
NA | TRBJ2-5 | NA | TRBV20-1 | TGCAGTGCTACGGACCAACTCCAATGGGAAGAGACCCAGTACTTC | CSATDQLQWEETQYF
NA | TRBJ2-7 | NA | TRBV4-2 | TGTGCCAGCAGCCAACCCATGCTCAGGCAGAGGGGGACCCTGACGAGGGAGCAGTACTTC | CASSQPMLRQRGTLTREQYF
NA | TRBJ2-5 | NA | TRBV12-5 | TGTGCTAGTGGTTTTGGAGGGGGCTGGTCCTACCTGGAGCAGTACTTC | CASGFGGGWSYLEQYF
NA | TRBJ2-7 | NA | TRBV24-1 | TGTGCCACTGCACCAGGGCGGGGCCATGGGTTTTTCTCCTACGAGCAGTACTTC | CATAPGRGHGFFSYEQYF
NA | TRBJ2-3 | NA | TRBV7-9 | TGTGCCAGCAGCCCGCGGGACACCCTTCTCACAGATACGCAGTATTTT | CASSPRDTLLTDTQYF
NA | TRBJ1-1 | NA | TRBV9 | TGTGCCAGCAGCAGAGAGAACTGGGATACTGAAGCTTTCTTT | CASSRENWDTEAFF
NA | TRBJ2-3 | TRBD2 | TRBV13 | TGTGCCAGCAGCATCCGACTAGCAGCGGATACGCAGTATTTT | CASSIRLAADTQYF
few | TRBJ2-3 | TRBD2 | TRBV7-2 | TGTGCCAGCAGCGAGCTAGCGGGGGTTATAGATACGCAGTATTTT | CASSELAGVIDTQYF
NA | TRBJ2-3 | TRBD1 | TRBV20-1 | TGCAGTGCCAGGACAGGGACCAATACGCAGTATTTT | CSARTGTNTQYF
NA | TRBJ1-2 | TRBD1 | TRBV3-1 | TGTGCCAGCAGCAGACTAACAACAGGGGACTACACCTTC | CASSRLTTGDYTF
few | TRBJ2-6 | NA | TRBV10-3 | TGTGCCATCAGTAATGTGACAAGGGCTGGGGCCAACGTCCTGACTTTC | CAISNVTRAGANVLTF
once | TRBJ2-1 | TRBD2 | TRBV12-3/TRBV12-4 | TGTGCCAGCAGTCAGCGCCGGGGGGGCAGTGATGAGCAGTTCTTC | CASSQRRGGSDEQFF
NA | TRBJ2-1 | TRBD2 | TRBV7-9 | TGTGCCAGCAACAAGCGGGGGTACTCCTACAATGAGCAGTTCTTC | CASNKRGYSYNEQFF
NA | TRBJ2-5 | TRBD1 | TRBV11-2 | TGTGCCAGCAGCATTACCGAGGGGGCGCGGGAGACCCAGTACTTC | CASSITEGARETQYF
NA | TRBJ2-7 | NA | TRBV12-3/TRBV12-4 | TGTGCCAGCAGCCCCCGCAGGGGGGGCGAGCAGTACTTC | CASSPRRGGEQYF
NA | TRBJ1-5 | NA | TRBV6-2/TRBV6-3 | TGTGCCAGCAGTACCCCCGAGGGCTACAATCAGCCCCAGCATTTT | CASSTPEGYNQPQHF
NA | TRBJ1-6 | NA | TRBV4-3 | TGCGCCAGCAGCCAAGGGACCTCCGGCTTTGCTTCACCCCTCCACTTT | CASSQGTSGFASPLHF
NA | TRBJ2-5 | NA | TRBV7-2 | TGTGCCAGCAGCTCCCCCCAGAAGGGACACGGAAAGACCCAGTACTTC | CASSSPQKGHGKTQYF
NA | TRBJ2-1 | NA | TRBV9 | TGTACCAGCAGCGTAGCTAGGGGTGACACCGGGGATGAGCAGTTCTTC | CTSSVARGDTGDEQFF